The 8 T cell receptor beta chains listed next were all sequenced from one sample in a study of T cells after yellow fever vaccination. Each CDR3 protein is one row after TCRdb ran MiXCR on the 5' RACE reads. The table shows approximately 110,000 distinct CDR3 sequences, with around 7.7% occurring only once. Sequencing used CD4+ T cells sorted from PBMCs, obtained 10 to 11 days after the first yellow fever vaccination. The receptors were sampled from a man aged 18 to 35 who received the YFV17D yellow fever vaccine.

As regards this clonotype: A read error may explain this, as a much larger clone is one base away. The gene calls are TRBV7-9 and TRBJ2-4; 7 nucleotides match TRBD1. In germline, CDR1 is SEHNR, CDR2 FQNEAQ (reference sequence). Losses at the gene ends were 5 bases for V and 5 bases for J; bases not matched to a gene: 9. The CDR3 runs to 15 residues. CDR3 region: CASSPPRTGENIQYF. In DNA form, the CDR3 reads TGTGCCAGCAGCCCGCCCCGGACAGGAGAAAACATTCAGTACTTC.

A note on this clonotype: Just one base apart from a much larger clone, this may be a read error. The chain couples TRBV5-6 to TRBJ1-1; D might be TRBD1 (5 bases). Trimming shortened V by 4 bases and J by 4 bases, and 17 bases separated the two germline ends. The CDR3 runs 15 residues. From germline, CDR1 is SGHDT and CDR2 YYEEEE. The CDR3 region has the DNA TGTGCCAGCAGCCCTAGGTGGGGGGTCGTCACTGAAGCTTTCTTT. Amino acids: CASSPRWGVVTEAFF.

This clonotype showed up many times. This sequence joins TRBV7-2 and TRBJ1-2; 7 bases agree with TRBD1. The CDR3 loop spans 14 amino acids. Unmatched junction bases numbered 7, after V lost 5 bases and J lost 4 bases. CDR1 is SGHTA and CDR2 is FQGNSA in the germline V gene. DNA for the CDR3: TGTGCCAGCAGCCAGGGGGGGGGTGGCTATGGCTACACCTTC. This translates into CASSQGGGGYGYTF.

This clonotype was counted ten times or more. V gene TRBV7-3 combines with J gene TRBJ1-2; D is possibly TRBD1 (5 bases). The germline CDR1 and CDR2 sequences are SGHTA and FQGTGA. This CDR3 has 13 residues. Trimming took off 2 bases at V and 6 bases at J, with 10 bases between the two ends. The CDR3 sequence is CASSLSGRDGYTF. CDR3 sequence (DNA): TGTGCCAGCAGCTTATCAGGGAGGGATGGCTACACCTTC. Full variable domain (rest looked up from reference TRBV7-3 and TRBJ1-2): GAGVSQTPSNKVTEKGKYVELRCDPISGHTALYWYRQSLGQGPEFLIYFQGTGAADDSGLPNDRFFAVRPEGSVSTLKIQRTERGDSAVYLCASSLSGRDGYTFGSGTRLTVV.

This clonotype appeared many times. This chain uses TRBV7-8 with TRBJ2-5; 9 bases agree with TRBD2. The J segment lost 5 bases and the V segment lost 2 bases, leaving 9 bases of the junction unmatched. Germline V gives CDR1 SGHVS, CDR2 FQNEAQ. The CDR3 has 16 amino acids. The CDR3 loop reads CASSLKRGLAGETQYF. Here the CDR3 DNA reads TGTGCCAGCAGCTTAAAGAGGGGACTAGCTGGGGAGACCCAGTACTTC.

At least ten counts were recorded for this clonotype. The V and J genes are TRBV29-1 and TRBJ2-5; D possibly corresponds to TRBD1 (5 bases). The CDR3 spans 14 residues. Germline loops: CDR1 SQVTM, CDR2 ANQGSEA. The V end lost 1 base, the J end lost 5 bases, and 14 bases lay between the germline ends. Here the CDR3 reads CSVEGSRDTETQYF. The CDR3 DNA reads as TGCAGCGTTGAAGGGTCCAGGGATACGGAGACCCAGTACTTC.

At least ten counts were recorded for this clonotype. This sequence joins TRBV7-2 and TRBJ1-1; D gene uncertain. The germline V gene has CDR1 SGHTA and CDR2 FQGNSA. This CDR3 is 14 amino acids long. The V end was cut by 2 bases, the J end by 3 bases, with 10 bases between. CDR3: CASSLYGADTEAFF. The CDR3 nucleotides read TGTGCCAGCAGCTTATACGGCGCCGACACTGAAGCTTTCTTT.

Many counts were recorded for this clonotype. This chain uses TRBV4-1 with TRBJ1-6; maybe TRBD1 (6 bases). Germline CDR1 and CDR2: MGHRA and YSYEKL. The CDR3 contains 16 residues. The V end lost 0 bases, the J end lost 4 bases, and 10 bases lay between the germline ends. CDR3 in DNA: TGCGCCAGCAGCCAAGATTTTACAGGGTATAATTCACCCCTCCACTTT. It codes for CASSQDFTGYNSPLHF.